Below, 3 T cell receptor beta chains from the same sample are listed, as sequenced in a study of PD-1 blockade in mismatch repair-deficient tumors. Sequenced by immunoSEQ multiplex PCR; TCRdb stores in-frame clones only, minus some. This sample carries tens of thousands of clones, nearly 85% of them seen once, and the ten largest clones take around 20%. Sequencing used peripheral blood, obtained 12 weeks after starting pembrolizumab. These TCRs come from an adult with mismatch repair-deficient cancer.

The chain employs TRBV12-2 and TRBJ2-1; the table calls TRBD1, which could not be checked here. TRBV12-2 is designated a pseudogene. The length of the CDR3 is 15 residues. CDR3 in DNA: TGTGCAAGTCGCTTAGGGGACAAAAAGGGGAATGAGCAGTTCTTC. It is translated as CASRLGDKKGNEQFF.

The rearrangement links TRBV5-1 to TRBJ1-1; no firm D call. V was cut by 5 bases and J by 0 bases, with 11 bases left in between. Germline loops: CDR1 SGHRS, CDR2 YFSETQ. The CDR3 covers 14 residues. The CDR3 loop reads CASSKMGMNTEAFF. In nucleotides, the CDR3 is TGCGCCAGCAGTAAGATGGGGATGAACACTGAAGCTTTCTTT.

The sample holds a few counts of this clone. The chain has TRBV19 and TRBJ2-2; 8 bases fit TRBD1. The CDR3 is made up of 14 amino acids. Germline loops: CDR1 LNHDA, CDR2 SQIVND (reference sequence). J lost 7 bases, V lost 6 bases, and 7 bases had no gene match. For the CDR3, the DNA is TGTGCCAGTAGCCCCGGGACAGGATACGGGGAGCTGTTTTTT. It codes for CASSPGTGYGELFF.